This T cell receptor beta chain comes out of a study of radiotherapy plus CTLA-4 blockade in lung cancer. The wider study: Among all patients, approximately 17% showed objective responses, while 30% to 40% had disease control.

Broader study findings: Interferon-beta, together with early blood T cell clone dynamics, reportedly best predicted response. Among blood TCR repertoires after radiotherapy plus ipilimumab, tumor-derived clones expanded.

With 3 bases removed from V and 7 bases from J, the gap between germline ends came to 16 bases. CDR1 is PRHDT and CDR2 is FYEKMQ in the germline V gene (reference sequence). This CDR3 region has 15 residues. This clone was recorded once. Its antigen is unknown. Clones were sequenced by immunoSEQ multiplex PCR, and TCRdb holds only the in-frame ones, with some missing. The table shows fewer than 90,000 clones, with around 83% occurring only once. This clonotype was obtained from a human donor with non-small cell lung cancer who had stable disease on radiotherapy plus ipilimumab. The rearrangement links TRBV13 to TRBJ2-1; D remains ambiguous. The material was peripheral blood, obtained from a patient treated with radiotherapy plus ipilimumab. The CDR3 coding sequence is TGTGCCAGCAGCTTGGAAAGAGGAGCGTGGAATGAGCAGTTCTTC. Protein: CASSLERGAWNEQFF.